Listed below are T cell receptor beta chains from one sample, sequenced in a study of blood T cell repertoires in COVID-19. Repertoires were generated with immunoSEQ multiplex PCR, while TCRdb's copy carries only in-frame clones and drops some. The table has about 50,000 clones, about four fifths seen once. The sample was peripheral blood. The receptor source for this set is a woman older than 75 with COVID-19, enrolled during active disease. Both conserved end residues are part of each CDR3. The order of the fields is CDR3 length, J gene, V gene, CDR3 protein.

>13|TRBJ1-2|TRBV7-9
CASSPQHRGISTF
>14|TRBJ2-1|TRBV9
CASSASGRVNEQFF
>13|TRBJ2-4|TRBV25-1
CASSDYYQNIQYF
>15|TRBJ1-5|TRBV5-5
CASSLAGTENQPQHF
>12|TRBJ2-1|TRBV7-3
CASSRGYNEQFF
>16|TRBJ2-6|TRBV5-1
CASSLVAFSGANVLTF
>17|TRBJ2-1|TRBV6-2/TRBV6-3
CASSPPYVDRGRNEQFF
>19|TRBJ2-1|TRBV7-9
CASSFTGTSGASSYNEQFF
>13|TRBJ2-5|TRBV30
CAWSVDNQETQYF
>13|TRBJ2-1|TRBV5-4
CASSLVVRNEQFF
>14|TRBJ1-3|TRBV3-1/TRBV3-2
CASSPDRAGNTIYF
>14|TRBJ1-5|TRBV6-5
CASRRQSLNQPQHF
>15|TRBJ2-2|TRBV10-3
CAIRTGLANTGELFF
>15|TRBJ2-7|TRBV24-1
CATSDLVRGLYEQYF
>12|TRBJ1-1|TRBV5-4
CASSKGPTEAFF
>15|TRBJ2-7|TRBV7-3
CASSLAAASTYEQYF
>14|TRBJ1-1|TRBV27
CASRRQGEQTEAFF
>14|TRBJ2-2|TRBV11-3
CASSSVGSTGELFF
>16|TRBJ2-1|TRBV11-2
CASSLEGLAGPNEQFF
>16|TRBJ2-2|TRBV6-5
CASSYSEQGATGELFF
>12|TRBJ2-5|TRBV7-2
CASSLDRETQYF
>14|TRBJ1-6|TRBV6-5
CASRGTGSNSPLHF
>14|TRBJ2-1|TRBV11-1
CASSFGGNSNEQFF
>13|TRBJ2-2|TRBV11-2
CASSLGVTGELFF
>13|TRBJ1-3|TRBV2
CARAHRGGNTIYF
>14|TRBJ2-2|TRBV7-9
CASSLSGSTGELFF
>15|TRBJ1-2|TRBV13
CASSLAAGGGYGYTF
>14|TRBJ1-2|TRBV6-5
CASSYGDTGYGYTF
>13|TRBJ2-1|TRBV3-1/TRBV3-2
CASSQGLVNEQFF
>18|TRBJ2-7|TRBV18
CASSQRTGRLAGAYEQYF
>14|TRBJ2-2|TRBV30
CAWKFGQQTGELFF
>14|TRBJ2-2|TRBV29-1
CSVDGTGVSGELFF
>15|TRBJ2-2|TRBV5-4
CASRVKGAGTGELFF
>15|TRBJ2-3|TRBV14
CASSQDPRGLDTQYF
>11|TRBJ1-1|TRBV12-3/TRBV12-4
CASTQQGEAFF
>19|TRBJ2-7|TRBV6-6
CASSWAPGLAGAYHYEQYF